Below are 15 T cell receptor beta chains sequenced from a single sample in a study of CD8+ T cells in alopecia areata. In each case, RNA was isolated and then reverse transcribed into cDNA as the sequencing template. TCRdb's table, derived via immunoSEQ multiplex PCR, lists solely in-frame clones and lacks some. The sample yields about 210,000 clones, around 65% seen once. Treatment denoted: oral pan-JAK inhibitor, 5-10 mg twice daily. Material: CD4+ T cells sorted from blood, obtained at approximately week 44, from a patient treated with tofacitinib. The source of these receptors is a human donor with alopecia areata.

The CDR3 nucleotides are TGCGCCAGCAGCCCCCAGGGTGCGGCTGAAGCTTTCTTT. Translating gives CASSPQGAAEAFF. This chain connects TRBV5-1 to TRBJ1-1, with a possible D match to TRBD1 (5 bases). Per the germline V gene, CDR1 is SGHRS and CDR2 is YFSETQ. V lost 4 bases to trimming and J lost 6 bases, with 13 bases between them. This CDR3 has 13 residues.

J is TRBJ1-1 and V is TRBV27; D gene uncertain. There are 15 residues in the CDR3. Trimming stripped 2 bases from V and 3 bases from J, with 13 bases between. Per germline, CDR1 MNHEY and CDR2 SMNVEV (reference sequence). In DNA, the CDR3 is TGTGCCAGCAGTTTAACTCTTAAATGGGACACTGAAGCTTTCTTT. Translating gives CASSLTLKWDTEAFF.

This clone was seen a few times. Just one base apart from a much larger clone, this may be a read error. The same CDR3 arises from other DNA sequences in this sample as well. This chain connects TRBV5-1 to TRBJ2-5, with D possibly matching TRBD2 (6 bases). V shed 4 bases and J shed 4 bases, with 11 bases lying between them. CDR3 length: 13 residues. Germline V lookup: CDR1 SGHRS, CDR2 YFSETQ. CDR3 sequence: CASSRRGRETQYF. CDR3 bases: TGCGCCAGCAGCCGCCGGGGGAGAGAGACCCAGTACTTC. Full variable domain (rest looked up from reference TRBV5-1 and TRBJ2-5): KAGVTQTPRYLIKTRGQQVTLSCSPISGHRSVSWYQQTPGQGLQFLFEYFSETQRNKGNFPGRFSGRQFSNSRSEMNVSTLELGDSALYLCASSRRGRETQYFGPGTRLLVL.

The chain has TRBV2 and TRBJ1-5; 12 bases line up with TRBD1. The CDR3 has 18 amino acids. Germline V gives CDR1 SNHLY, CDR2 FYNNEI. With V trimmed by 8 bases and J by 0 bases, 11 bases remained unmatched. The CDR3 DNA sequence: TGTGCCAGCCGCGGGACAGGGGGCACTCCATATAGCAATCAGCCCCAGCATTTT. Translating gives CASRGTGGTPYSNQPQHF.

The CDR3 here is CASTAGGRGMNTEAFF. CDR3 DNA sequence: TGTGCCAGTACGGCTGGGGGCAGGGGGATGAACACTGAAGCTTTCTTT. V is TRBV19 and J is TRBJ1-1; 7 positions agree with TRBD1. The CDR3 has 16 amino acids. V shed 7 bases and J 0 bases; nucleotides not matched to a gene: 11. Germline V gene sequence: CDR1 LNHDA, CDR2 SQIVND (reference sequence).

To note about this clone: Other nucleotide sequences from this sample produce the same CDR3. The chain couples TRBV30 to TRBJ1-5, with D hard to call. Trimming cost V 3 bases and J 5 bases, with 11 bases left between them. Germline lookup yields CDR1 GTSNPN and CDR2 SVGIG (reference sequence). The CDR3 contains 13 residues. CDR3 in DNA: TGTGCCTGGAGCGGGTCGAGGGATCAGCCCCAGCATTTT. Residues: CAWSGSRDQPQHF. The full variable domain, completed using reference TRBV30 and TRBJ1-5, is SQTIHQWPATLVQPVGSPLSLECTVEGTSNPNLYWYRQAAGRGLQLLFYSVGIGQISSEVPQNLSASRPQDRQFILSSKKLLLSDSGFYLCAWSGSRDQPQHFGDGTRLSIL.

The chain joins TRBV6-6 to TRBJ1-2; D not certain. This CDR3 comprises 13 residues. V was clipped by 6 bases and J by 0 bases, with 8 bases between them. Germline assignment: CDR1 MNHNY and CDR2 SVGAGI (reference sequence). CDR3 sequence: CASRSRANYGYTF. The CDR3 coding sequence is TGTGCCAGCAGGAGCCGGGCTAACTATGGCTACACCTTC.

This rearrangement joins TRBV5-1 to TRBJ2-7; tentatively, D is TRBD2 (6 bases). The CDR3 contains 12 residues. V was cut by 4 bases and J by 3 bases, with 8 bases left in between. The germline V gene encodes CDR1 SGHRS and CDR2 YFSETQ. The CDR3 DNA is TGCGCCAGCAGCCGGCGGGACTACGAGCAGTACTTC. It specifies CASSRRDYEQYF.

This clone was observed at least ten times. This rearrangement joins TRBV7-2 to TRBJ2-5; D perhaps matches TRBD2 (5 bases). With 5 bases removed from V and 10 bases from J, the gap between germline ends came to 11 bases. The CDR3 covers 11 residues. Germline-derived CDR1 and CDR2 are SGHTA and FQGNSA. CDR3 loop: CASSPELVQYF. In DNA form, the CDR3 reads TGTGCCAGCAGCCCTGAACTAGTCCAGTACTTC.

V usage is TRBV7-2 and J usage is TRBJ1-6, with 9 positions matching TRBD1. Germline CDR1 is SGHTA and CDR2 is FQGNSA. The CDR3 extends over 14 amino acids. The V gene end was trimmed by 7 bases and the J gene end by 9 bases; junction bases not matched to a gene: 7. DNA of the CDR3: TGTGCCAGCAATCCGACAGGGGGGTCTTCACCCCTCCACTTT. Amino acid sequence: CASNPTGGSSPLHF.

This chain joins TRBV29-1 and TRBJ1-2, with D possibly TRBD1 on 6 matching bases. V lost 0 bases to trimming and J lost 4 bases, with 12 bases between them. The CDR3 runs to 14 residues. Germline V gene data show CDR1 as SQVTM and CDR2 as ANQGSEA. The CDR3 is CSVEEARGAYGYTF. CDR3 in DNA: TGCAGCGTTGAAGAAGCCAGGGGAGCCTATGGCTACACCTTC.

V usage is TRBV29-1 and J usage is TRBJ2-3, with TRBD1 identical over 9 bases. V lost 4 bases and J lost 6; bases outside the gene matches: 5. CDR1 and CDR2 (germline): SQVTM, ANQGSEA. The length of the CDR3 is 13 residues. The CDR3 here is CSVGGTGLDTQYF. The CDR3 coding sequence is TGCAGCGTTGGAGGGACAGGGCTGGATACGCAGTATTTT.

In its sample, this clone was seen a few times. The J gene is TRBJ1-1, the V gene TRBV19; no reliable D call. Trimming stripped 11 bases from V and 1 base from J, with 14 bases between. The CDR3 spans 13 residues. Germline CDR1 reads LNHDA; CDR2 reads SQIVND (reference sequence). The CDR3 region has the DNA TGTGCCTCCCAAAGGAGGGAGAACACTGAAGCTTTCTTT. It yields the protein CASQRRENTEAFF.

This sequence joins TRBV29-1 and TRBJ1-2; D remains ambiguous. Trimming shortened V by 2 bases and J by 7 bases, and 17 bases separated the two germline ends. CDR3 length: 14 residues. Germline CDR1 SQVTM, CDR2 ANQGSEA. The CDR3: CSVEYLPLVRGYTF. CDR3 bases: TGCAGCGTTGAATATTTACCCCTTGTCCGTGGCTACACCTTC.

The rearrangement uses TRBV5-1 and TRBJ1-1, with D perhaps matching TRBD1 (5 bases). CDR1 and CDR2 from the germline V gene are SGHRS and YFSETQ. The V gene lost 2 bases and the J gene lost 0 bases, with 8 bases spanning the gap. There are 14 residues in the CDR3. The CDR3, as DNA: TGCGCCAGCAGCTTCGGGGGGATGAACACTGAAGCTTTCTTT. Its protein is CASSFGGMNTEAFF.